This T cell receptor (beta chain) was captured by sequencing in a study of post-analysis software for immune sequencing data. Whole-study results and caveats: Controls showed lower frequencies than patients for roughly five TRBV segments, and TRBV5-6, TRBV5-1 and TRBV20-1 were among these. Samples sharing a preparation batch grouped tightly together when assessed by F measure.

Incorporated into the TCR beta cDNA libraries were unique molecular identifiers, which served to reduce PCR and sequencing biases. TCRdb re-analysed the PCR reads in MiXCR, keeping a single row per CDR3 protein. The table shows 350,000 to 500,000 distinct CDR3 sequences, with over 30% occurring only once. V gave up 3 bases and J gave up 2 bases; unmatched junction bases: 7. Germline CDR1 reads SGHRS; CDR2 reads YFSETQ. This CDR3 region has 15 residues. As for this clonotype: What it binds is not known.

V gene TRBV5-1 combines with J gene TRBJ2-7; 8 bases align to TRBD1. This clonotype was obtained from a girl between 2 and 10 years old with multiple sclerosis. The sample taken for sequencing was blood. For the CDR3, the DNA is TGCGCCAGCAGCTCAGGACAGGGACTCGCCTACGAGCAGTACTTC. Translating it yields CASSSGQGLAYEQYF.